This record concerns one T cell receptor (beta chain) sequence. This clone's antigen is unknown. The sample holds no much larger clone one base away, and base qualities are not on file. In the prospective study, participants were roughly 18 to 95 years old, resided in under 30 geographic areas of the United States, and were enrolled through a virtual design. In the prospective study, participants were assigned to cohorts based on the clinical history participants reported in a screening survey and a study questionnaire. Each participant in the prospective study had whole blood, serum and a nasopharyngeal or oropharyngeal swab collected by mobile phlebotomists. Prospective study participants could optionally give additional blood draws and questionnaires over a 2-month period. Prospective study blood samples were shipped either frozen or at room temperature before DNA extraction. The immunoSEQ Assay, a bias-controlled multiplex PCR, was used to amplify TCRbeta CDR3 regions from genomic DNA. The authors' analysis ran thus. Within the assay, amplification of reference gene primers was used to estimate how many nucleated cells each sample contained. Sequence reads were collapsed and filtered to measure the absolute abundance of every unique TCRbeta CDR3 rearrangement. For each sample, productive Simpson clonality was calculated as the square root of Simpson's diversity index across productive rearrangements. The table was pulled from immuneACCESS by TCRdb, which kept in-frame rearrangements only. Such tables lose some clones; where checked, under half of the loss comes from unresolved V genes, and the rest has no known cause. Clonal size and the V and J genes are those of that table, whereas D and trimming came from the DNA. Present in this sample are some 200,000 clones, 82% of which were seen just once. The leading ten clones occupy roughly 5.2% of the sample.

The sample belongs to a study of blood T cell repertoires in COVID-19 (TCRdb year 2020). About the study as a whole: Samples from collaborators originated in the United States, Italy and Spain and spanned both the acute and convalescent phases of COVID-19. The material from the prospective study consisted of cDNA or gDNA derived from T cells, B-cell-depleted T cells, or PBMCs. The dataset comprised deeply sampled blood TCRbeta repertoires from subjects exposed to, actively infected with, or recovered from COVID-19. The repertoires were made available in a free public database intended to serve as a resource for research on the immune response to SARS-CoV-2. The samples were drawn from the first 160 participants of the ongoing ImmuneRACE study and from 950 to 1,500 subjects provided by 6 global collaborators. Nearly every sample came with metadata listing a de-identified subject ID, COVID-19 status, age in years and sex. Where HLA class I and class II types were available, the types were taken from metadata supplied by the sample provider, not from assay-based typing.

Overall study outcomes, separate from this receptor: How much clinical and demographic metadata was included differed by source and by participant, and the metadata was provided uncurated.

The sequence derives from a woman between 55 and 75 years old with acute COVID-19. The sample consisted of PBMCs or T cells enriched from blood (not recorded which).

The DNA is TGTGCCAGCAGTTTATCGGGGGCGCGCAATCAGCCCCAGCATTTT. Its protein reads: CASSLSGARNQPQHF. The chain uses TRBV27 and TRBJ1-5; TRBD1 is a weak D gene call, 6 bases matching. Reading from cysteine to phenylalanine, the CDR3 counts 15 amino acids. The CDR3 DNA has 45 bases and is translated from base 1. In the germline V gene (reference sequence), CDR1 corresponds to MNHEY and CDR2 to SMNVEV. Trimming at the junction amounts to 0 bases on V and 2 bases on J, and the germline ends lie 8 bases apart.